This TCR beta chain was sequenced during a study of identical twins. TCRdb used MiXCR to reprocess the 5' RACE reads, holding one entry per CDR3 protein. The table includes around 530,000 distinct CDR3 sequences, roughly 15% detected once. Germline-derived CDR1 and CDR2 are MNHEY and SVGAGI. The CDR3 totals 13 residues. Trimming cost V 2 bases and J 1 base, with 3 bases left between them. The sample was also reused in another study, on yellow fever vaccine responses in identical twins.

This receptor was identified in a young woman in good health. Sequencing used CD4+ T cells sorted from blood. The rearrangement joins TRBV6-5 to TRBJ1-5; D not certain. The CDR3 DNA is TGTGCCAGCAGTTACCTCAGCAATCAGCCCCAGCATTTT. This sequence encodes CASSYLSNQPQHF.